The 26 T cell receptor beta chains below come from one sample, sequenced in a study of Ad26.COV2.S vaccination and SARS-CoV-2 variants. The treatment: around 19 received Ad26.COV2.S at low or high dose, single or two shots; 5 received placebo; per-sample allocation not given. Sample collection was performed on day 63 after the first vaccine or placebo injection. Data came from immunoSEQ multiplex PCR; TCRdb stores just in-frame clones and leaves some out. The sample holds about 400,000 clones, approximately 91% seen once. The sample was peripheral blood, taken in a trial of Ad26.COV2.S vaccine versus placebo. All receptors come from a person aged 18-60 years who received the Ad26.COV2.S COVID-19 vaccine or a placebo.

V usage is TRBV7-2 and J usage is TRBJ1-5; tentative D call: TRBD1 (5 bases). This CDR3 comprises 13 residues. Germline CDR1 is SGHTA and CDR2 is FQGNSA. Trimming removed 0 bases from V and 9 bases from J, with 9 bases in between. CDR3 sequence reads: CASSLAGTGPQHF. In nucleotides, the CDR3 is TGTGCCAGCAGCTTAGCAGGGACCGGGCCCCAGCATTTT. The entire variable domain, with the rest obtained from reference TRBV7-2 and TRBJ1-5, is as follows: GAGVSQSPSNKVTEKGKDVELRCDPISGHTALYWYRQSLGQGLEFLIYFQGNSAPDKSGLPSDRFSAERTGGSVSTLTIQRTQQEDSAVYLCASSLAGTGPQHFGDGTRLSIL.

The chain has TRBV2 and TRBJ1-3; possible D gene TRBD1, 5 bases. V lost 9 bases to trimming and J lost 5 bases, with 14 bases between them. The germline gives CDR1 SNHLY, CDR2 FYNNEI. CDR3 length: 13 residues. The CDR3 here is CAREIRGRNTIYF. The CDR3 nucleotides read TGTGCCAGAGAAATAAGGGGTAGAAACACCATATATTTT.

The chain employs TRBV19 and TRBJ1-3; D is undetermined. Trimming left V 6 bases short and J 0 bases short, with 15 bases between. Germline V gene data show CDR1 as LNHDA and CDR2 as SQIVND (reference sequence). The CDR3 is 16 amino acids. CDR3 nucleotide sequence: TGTGCCAGTAGCCTTGAGGGTACACACTCTGGAAACACCATATATTTT. This sequence encodes CASSLEGTHSGNTIYF.

Points on this clone: At one end, the junction sequence differs from germline, possibly due to a read error. The chain combines TRBV3-1 (or the pseudogene TRBV3-2) with TRBJ2-1; tentative D call: TRBD1 (6 bases). From germline, CDR1 is LGHDT and CDR2 YNNKEL (reference sequence). This CDR3 is built from 14 residues. CDR3 residues: CASRQEITGTEQFF. In DNA, the CDR3 is TGTGCCAGCAGACAAGAGATAACAGGGACTGAGCAGTTCTTC.

This chain uses TRBV19 with TRBJ2-7; 8 nucleotides agree with TRBD2. The V and J ends lost 3 bases and 3 bases, in that order; junction bases with no gene match: 7. The germline V gene encodes CDR1 LNHDA and CDR2 SQIVND (reference sequence). The CDR3 totals 15 residues. CDR3 bases: TGTGCCAGTAGTATGGCTAGCGGGTTCCTCTACGAGCAGTACTTC. Protein sequence: CASSMASGFLYEQYF.

The table lists this clone with a few counts. The chain is built from TRBV6-4 and TRBJ2-2, with 11 bases matching TRBD1. CDR1 MRHNA and CDR2 SNTAGT come from the germline V gene. The ends lost 4 bases at V and 7 bases at J; junction bases unmatched: 8. This CDR3 comprises 16 residues. The CDR3 spells CASSVSGTGGNGELFF. The CDR3 DNA reads as TGTGCCAGCAGTGTCTCCGGGACAGGGGGGAACGGGGAGCTGTTTTTT.

This clone was picked up a small number of times. The gene calls are TRBV6-5 and TRBJ1-4; tentative D call: TRBD1 (5 bases). CDR3 size: 13 residues. Trimming left V 7 bases short and J 2 bases short, with 8 bases between. Germline V gene lookup returns CDR1 MNHEY and CDR2 SVGAGI. The CDR3 sequence: CASKRQTNEKLFF. In DNA form, the CDR3 reads TGTGCCAGCAAGCGACAGACTAATGAAAAACTGTTTTTT.

This clone came up once. The rearrangement links TRBV4-3 to TRBJ2-1, with D uncertain. Germline loops: CDR1 LGHNA, CDR2 YSLEER. The CDR3 is made up of 14 amino acids. Trimming took 1 base from V and 6 from J, leaving 10 bases between them. CDR3 sequence reads: CASSQAPLGNEQFF. Here the CDR3 DNA reads TGCGCCAGCAGCCAAGCCCCCCTGGGCAATGAGCAGTTCTTC.

The chain links TRBV6-5 to TRBJ1-4, with 7 bases lining up with TRBD1. The CDR3 runs 16 residues. Trimming took 0 bases from V and 6 from J; bases not matched to a gene: 7. Germline CDR1 and CDR2: MNHEY and SVGAGI. The CDR3 nucleotides read TGTGCCAGCAGTTACTCCAAGGGGGCAAATGATGAAAAACTGTTTTTT. It yields the protein CASSYSKGANDEKLFF.

This chain uses TRBV29-1 with TRBJ2-7; D is perhaps TRBD2 (5 bases). CDR1 and CDR2 (germline): SQVTM, ANQGSEA. Deletions cut 5 bases from V and 5 bases from J, with 16 bases between. The CDR3 loop spans 13 amino acids. The CDR3 DNA is TGCAGCGTTAAGAGAATAAGCGGCCACGAGCAGTACTTC. This translates into CSVKRISGHEQYF.

The chain is built from TRBV6-5 and TRBJ2-7, with a possible D match to TRBD1 (5 bases). Trimming cost V 6 bases and J 2 bases, with 17 bases left between them. Looked up from germline, CDR1 is MNHEY and CDR2 is SVGAGI. This CDR3 region has 15 residues. The CDR3 protein is CASRGLGRATYEQYF. For the CDR3, the DNA is TGTGCCAGCAGGGGGCTGGGCAGGGCTACCTACGAGCAGTACTTC.

This chain joins TRBV5-1 and TRBJ2-7; perhaps TRBD1 as D (6 bases). The V and J ends lost 2 bases and 3 bases respectively, with 12 bases between them. This CDR3 has 14 residues. The germline CDR1 and CDR2 sequences are SGHRS and YFSETQ. The DNA for the CDR3 is TGCGCCAGCAGCTTTTGGGACACCGGCTACGAGCAGTACTTC. It specifies CASSFWDTGYEQYF.

This rearrangement joins TRBV4-1 to TRBJ2-5; the D gene is possibly TRBD1 (6 bases). Germline V lookup: CDR1 MGHRA, CDR2 YSYEKL. The CDR3 runs 15 residues. The V gene lost 0 bases and the J gene lost 4 bases, with 12 bases spanning the gap. CDR3 sequence reads: CASSQEQGRIETQYF. As DNA, the CDR3 is TGCGCCAGCAGCCAAGAACAGGGAAGAATAGAGACCCAGTACTTC.

The chain links TRBV7-2 to TRBJ2-5; D is ambiguous. Germline assignment: CDR1 SGHTA and CDR2 FQGNSA. This CDR3 has 11 amino acids. V dropped 5 bases and J dropped 2 bases, with 3 bases sitting between them. This chain's CDR3 is CASSPQETQYF. As DNA, the CDR3 is TGTGCCAGCAGCCCGCAAGAGACCCAGTACTTC.

This chain uses TRBV12-3 or TRBV12-4 with TRBJ1-4; a possible D gene is TRBD1 (5 bases). With 6 bases removed from V and 7 bases from J, the gap between germline ends came to 9 bases. CDR3 size: 12 residues. CDR3 nucleotide sequence: TGTGCCAGCAGCCCTGGGGGTGAAAAACTGTTTTTT. Its protein is CASSPGGEKLFF.

The J gene is TRBJ1-1, the V gene TRBV7-8; D is perhaps TRBD1 (5 bases). Between the trimmed V and J ends, which lost 8 bases and 1 base, there was a span of 8 bases. The CDR3 spans 12 residues. CDR1 is SGHVS and CDR2 is FQNEAQ in the germline V gene. The DNA of the CDR3 is TGTGCCAGCGGGAGGGGGAACACTGAAGCTTTCTTT. This translates into CASGRGNTEAFF.

The chain carries TRBV9 and TRBJ1-2; D is ambiguous. This CDR3 is 15 amino acids long. Germline V CDR1 and CDR2: SGDLS, YYNGEE. V shed 0 bases and J shed 2 bases, with 11 bases lying between them. As DNA, the CDR3 is TGTGCCAGCAGCGTAGATCTGTTTGACAACTATGGCTACACCTTC. This encodes CASSVDLFDNYGYTF.

A note on this clone: Other DNA sequences of this sample code for an identical CDR3. CDR3 nucleotide sequence: TGCGCCAGCAGCTTGAGGACTAGCGGGATCAATGAGCAGTTCTTC. This sequence encodes CASSLRTSGINEQFF. The V call is TRBV5-1, the J call TRBJ2-1, with TRBD2 matching over 12 bases. Per germline, CDR1 SGHRS and CDR2 YFSETQ. V lost 1 base, J lost 6 bases, and 2 bases stayed unmatched. The CDR3 contains 15 residues.

A single count supports this clone. CDR3 in DNA: TGTGCCAGCAGCCCAGGGGCTTTAAGGGGGAATTCACCCCTCCACTTT. Its protein is CASSPGALRGNSPLHF. This sequence joins TRBV7-6 and TRBJ1-6, with D perhaps TRBD1 (6 bases). CDR3 size: 16 residues. The V gene's germline CDR1 is SGHVS and CDR2 FNYEAQ. Trimming shortened V by 5 bases and J by 7 bases, and 18 bases separated the two germline ends.

CDR3 loop: CAWSLGLYNEQFF. The CDR3 DNA reads as TGTGCCTGGAGTTTGGGACTGTACAATGAGCAGTTCTTC. This chain links TRBV30 with TRBJ2-1; a possible D gene is TRBD2 (6 bases). From germline, CDR1 is GTSNPN and CDR2 SVGIG (reference sequence). The CDR3 runs 13 residues. The V gene lost 2 bases and the J gene lost 4 bases, with 9 bases spanning the gap.

The V and J genes are TRBV4-1 and TRBJ2-5, with D possibly matching TRBD2 (7 bases). Looked up from germline, CDR1 is MGHRA and CDR2 is YSYEKL. This CDR3 is 16 amino acids long. V shed 0 bases and J shed 2 bases, with 13 bases lying between them. The CDR3 DNA reads TGCGCCAGCAGCCAAGAAGGGCGGGGGCGGCAAGAGACCCAGTACTTC. Translation gives CASSQEGRGRQETQYF.

J is TRBJ2-3 and V is TRBV28, with 9 bases matching TRBD2. The ends lost 5 bases at V and 3 bases at J; junction bases unmatched: 9. The CDR3 has 16 residues. Germline V gene sequence: CDR1 MDHEN, CDR2 SYDVKM. In DNA form, the CDR3 reads TGTGCCAGCAGTCACCTGATAGCGGGAGCTACAGATACGCAGTATTTT. Translation gives CASSHLIAGATDTQYF.

The chain is built from TRBV6-5 and TRBJ1-5; D gene uncertain. The V gene lost 5 bases and the J gene lost 4 bases, with 12 bases spanning the gap. The CDR3 sequence is 14 residues long. CDR1 MNHEY and CDR2 SVGAGI come from the germline V gene. This chain's CDR3 is CASSPAEENQPQHF. CDR3 coding DNA: TGTGCCAGCAGTCCCGCAGAGGAAAATCAGCCCCAGCATTTT.

The chain combines TRBV29-1 with TRBJ1-4; D perhaps matches TRBD1 (6 bases). The ends were cut back, 5 bases at V and 4 bases at J, with 14 bases in the middle. Germline assignment: CDR1 SQVTM and CDR2 ANQGSEA. This CDR3 region has 14 residues. The CDR3 DNA is TGCAGCGTTTCCTTGGGGGGACATAATGAAAAACTGTTTTTT. Amino acids: CSVSLGGHNEKLFF.

This clone was detected only a few times. This chain connects TRBV10-2 to TRBJ2-7; no definite D call. The germline gives CDR1 WSHSY, CDR2 SAAADI. Trimming took 7 bases from V and 3 from J, leaving 16 bases between them. This CDR3 is built from 14 residues. In DNA form, the CDR3 reads TGCGCCAGCACCTTGACTCGTCTCAACTACGAGCAGTACTTC. This codes for CASTLTRLNYEQYF.

The chain has TRBV25-1 and TRBJ2-7; 8 bases map to TRBD1. The CDR3 is 14 residues long. Germline values: CDR1 MGHDK, CDR2 SYGVNS. V trimming: 3 bases; J trimming: 3 bases; junction bases outside the gene matches: 4. This CDR3 is CASSDQGAFYEQYF. The CDR3 region has the DNA TGTGCCAGCAGTGACCAGGGGGCGTTCTACGAGCAGTACTTC.